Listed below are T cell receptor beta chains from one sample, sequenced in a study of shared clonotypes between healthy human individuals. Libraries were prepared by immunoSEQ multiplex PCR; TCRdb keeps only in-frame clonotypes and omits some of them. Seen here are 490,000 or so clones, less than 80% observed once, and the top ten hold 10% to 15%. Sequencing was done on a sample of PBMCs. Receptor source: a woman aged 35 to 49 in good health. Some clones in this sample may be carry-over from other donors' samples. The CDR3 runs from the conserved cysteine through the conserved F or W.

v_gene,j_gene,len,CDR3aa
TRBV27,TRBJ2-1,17,CASSLTGTSVYYNEQFF
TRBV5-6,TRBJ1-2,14,CASSFGEGVGGYTF
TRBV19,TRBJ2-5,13,CARPTSGRETQYF
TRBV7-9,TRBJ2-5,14,CASTRGGARETQYF
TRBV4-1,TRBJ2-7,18,CASSQGVGSGSIVYEQYF
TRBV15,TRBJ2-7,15,CATSRDSGMPGEQYF
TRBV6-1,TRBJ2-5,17,CASSVSVWGQGGETQYF
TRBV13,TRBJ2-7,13,CASSSRGTYEQYF
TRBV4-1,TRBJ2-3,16,CASSQQWREGTDTQYF
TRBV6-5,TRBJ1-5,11,CASGRDQPQHF
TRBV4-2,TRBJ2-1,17,CASSQDELATSYNEQFF
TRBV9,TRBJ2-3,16,CASSPRLASGTDTQYF
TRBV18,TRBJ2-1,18,CASSPVAGTSGRVYEQFF
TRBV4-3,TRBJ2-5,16,CASSQDHRGRQETQYF
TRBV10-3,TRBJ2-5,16,CAIAARSGGAQETQYF
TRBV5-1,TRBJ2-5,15,CASSRDGRAEETQYF
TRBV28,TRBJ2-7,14,CASSPIRTGYEQYF
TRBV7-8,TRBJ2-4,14,CASSLGTGQGIQYF
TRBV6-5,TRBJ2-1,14,CASTPGQGHNEQFF
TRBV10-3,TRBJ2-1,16,CAISESGLAGGNEQFF
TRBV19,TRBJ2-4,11,CASSIADIQYF
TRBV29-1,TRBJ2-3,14,CSVGGSGVTDTQYF
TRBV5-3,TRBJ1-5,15,CARSLAVQGNQPQHF
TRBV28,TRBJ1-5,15,CASSYLPRSNQPQHF
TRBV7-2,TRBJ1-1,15,CASSLTGIGGTEAFF
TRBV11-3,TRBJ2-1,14,CASSPRGVGNEQFF
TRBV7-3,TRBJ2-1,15,CASSLTAGGIGVQFF
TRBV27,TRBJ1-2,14,CASSLGLRYTGYTF
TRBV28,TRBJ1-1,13,CASSYRRYVEAFF
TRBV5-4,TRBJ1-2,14,CASSPTGEIYGYTF
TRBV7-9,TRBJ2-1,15,CASSLGLASSNEQFF
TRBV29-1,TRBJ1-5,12,CSVGQRNQPQHF
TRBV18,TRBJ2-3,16,CASSPPGTGYTDTQYF
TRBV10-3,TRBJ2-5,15,CAISEGSGSKETQYF
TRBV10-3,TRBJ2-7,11,CAISVGGEQYF
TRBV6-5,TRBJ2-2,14,CASSYSGRTGELFF
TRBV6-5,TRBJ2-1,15,CASSYSRDIYNEQFF
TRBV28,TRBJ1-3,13,CASLPRGANTIYF
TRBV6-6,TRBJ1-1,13,CASRIPRGFEAFF
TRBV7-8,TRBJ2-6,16,CASRSTLYSGANVLTF
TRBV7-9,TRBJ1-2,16,CASSDLGQGLNYGYTF
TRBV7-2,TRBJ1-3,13,CASSLGGGNTIYF
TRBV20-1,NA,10,CSALGYEQYF
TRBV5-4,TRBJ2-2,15,CASSAGLAGTGELFF
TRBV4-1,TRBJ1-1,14,CASTPRGAGTEAFF
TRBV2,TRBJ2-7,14,CASRAGTETYEQYF
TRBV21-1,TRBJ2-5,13,CAGLQGLKETQYF
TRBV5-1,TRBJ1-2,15,CASKPAGGLIDGYTF
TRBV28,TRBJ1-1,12,CASRRTNTEAFF
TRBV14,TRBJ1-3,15,CASSQLGNSGNTIYF
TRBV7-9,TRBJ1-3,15,CASSLGSASGNTIYF
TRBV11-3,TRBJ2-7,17,CASSHYPLSGRAYEQYF
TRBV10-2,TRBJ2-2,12,CASIHDTGELFF
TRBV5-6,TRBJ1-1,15,CASSPIGGEGTEAFF
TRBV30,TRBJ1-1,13,CAWSVGGNTEAFF
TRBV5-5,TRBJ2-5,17,CASSLVAGGPGRETQYF
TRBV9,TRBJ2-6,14,CASVKQSRANVLTF
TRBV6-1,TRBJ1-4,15,CASSAWPGGSEKLFF